Listed here is a single TCR beta chain. The CDR3 is made up of 14 amino acids. Looked up from germline, CDR1 is SGHAT and CDR2 is FQNNGV. The germline V and J ends were trimmed by 3 bases and 1 base, with 9 bases remaining between them. This entry belongs to a study of chemoradiotherapy in HPV16-positive cancers. Libraries were prepared by immunoSEQ multiplex PCR; TCRdb keeps only in-frame clonotypes and omits some of them. The sample yields under 15,000 clones, 60% to 80% seen once. The source is a human donor with HPV-associated anogenital cancer. This specimen was taken from a patient who underwent chemoradiotherapy. The V and J genes are TRBV11-2 and TRBJ1-1; D unresolved. CDR3 nucleotide sequence: TGTGCCAGCAGCTTTGCAACAGAGAACACTGAAGCTTTCTTT. Its translation: CASSFATENTEAFF.